This TCR beta chain comes out of a study of T cell clonality in common variable immunodeficiency (dated by TCRdb to between 2014 and 2016). The germline V gene (reference sequence) supplies CDR1 DFQATT and CDR2 SNEGSKA. The CDR3 has 15 amino acids, counting the end cysteine and phenylalanine. The CDR3 was read in part: 36 bases, with the frame set at base 1. V sheds 0 bases and J sheds 7 bases, leaving 16 bases between their ends. Most of the CVID patients and most of the healthy controls were of Caucasian heritage. Heparinized peripheral whole blood samples of roughly 5 to 8 ml were obtained from each donor. Genomic DNA from adults with common variable immune deficiency (CVID) and from healthy adult controls was the source for sequencing TCRbeta CDR3 repertoires. The control group was made up of roughly 22 healthy adult volunteers (about ten male and 12 female) whose ages ranged from roughly 20 to 75 years, with a mean age of approximately 35. Diluted blood was density-centrifuged over Hypaque 1077 or Ficoll-Paque to isolate peripheral blood mononuclear cells. Genomic DNA was obtained from unsorted mononuclear cells using either Qiagen column purification or a centrifugation-based method.

This clone has at least ten counts. This receptor's antigen is unknown. The CDR3 end falls 3 residues outside the read, so it is completed with the germline J gene. Study-wide findings and limitations: Despite equal DNA input, controls averaged approximately 74,000 unique sequences per sample versus around 30,000 in CVID samples. TCRbeta clonality was higher in CVID subjects than in healthy controls (t-test p = 0.018), and the increase was most characteristic of about a third of subjects. According to the authors, finding the cause of the higher clonality in CVID would require sequencing the repertoires of T cell subpopulations. Differences among patients in the CVID cohort limited the correlations between repertoire features and clinical complications. Reportedly, TCRbeta sequences from CVID had fewer deletions and N-nucleotide insertions, and highly modified clones with 13 or more V deletions were absent from CVID. Fewer TCRbeta clones were shared among CVID subjects than among healthy controls (p < 0.0001).

CVID samples and control samples contributed equivalent amounts of genomic DNA as sequencing input. For every sample, a 60 bp segment covering the rearranged TCRbeta CDR3 region was amplified and then sequenced. The immunoSEQ assay, a bias-corrected multiplex PCR with high-throughput sequencing, was employed for TCRbeta amplification. As for the original processing: Every unique nucleotide sequence counted as a clone and was annotated with V, D and J genes, copy number and frequency. Sequences were labeled productive if in frame, and non-productive if out of frame or containing stop codons. As previously described, clonality was calculated on the basis of Shannon's entropy. Mean CDR3 Kyte-Doolittle hydropathy was derived from the predicted amino acid sequences of productive clones. Using the R hclust function, scaled V gene usage was clustered hierarchically with Manhattan distance and complete linkage. To assess clone sharing by CDR3 amino acid sequence, 12 repertoires per group were resampled over 100 rounds. The repertoires were screened for 65 to 75 published EBV-specific TCRbeta sequences and around 250 published CMV-specific TCRbeta sequences. After two CVID samples that produced fewer than 10,000 sequences were dropped from the analysis, 42 CVID repertoires remained. TCRdb stores this immuneACCESS table with in-frame sequences only. Part of the clones is absent; in the studies checked, under half of the shortfall reflects unresolved V genes, and no reason is known for the rest. Clonal size and the V and J genes are those of that table, whereas D and trimming came from the DNA. This sample includes about 40,000 clones, and none of them was observed just once. Of the sample, around 2.8% falls within the top ten clones.

Rearrangement joined TRBV20-1 to TRBJ1-5, with TRBD1 as a weak D call on 6 bases. This sequence was found in a person aged 18 to 75 in good health. Source material: peripheral blood mononuclear cells. The sequenced CDR3 bases are TGCAGTGCTAGAGACCCGAACAGGGTAGGCCAGCCC. It translates as CSARDPNRVGQP. The complete CDR3 sequence is CSARDPNRVGQPQHF.